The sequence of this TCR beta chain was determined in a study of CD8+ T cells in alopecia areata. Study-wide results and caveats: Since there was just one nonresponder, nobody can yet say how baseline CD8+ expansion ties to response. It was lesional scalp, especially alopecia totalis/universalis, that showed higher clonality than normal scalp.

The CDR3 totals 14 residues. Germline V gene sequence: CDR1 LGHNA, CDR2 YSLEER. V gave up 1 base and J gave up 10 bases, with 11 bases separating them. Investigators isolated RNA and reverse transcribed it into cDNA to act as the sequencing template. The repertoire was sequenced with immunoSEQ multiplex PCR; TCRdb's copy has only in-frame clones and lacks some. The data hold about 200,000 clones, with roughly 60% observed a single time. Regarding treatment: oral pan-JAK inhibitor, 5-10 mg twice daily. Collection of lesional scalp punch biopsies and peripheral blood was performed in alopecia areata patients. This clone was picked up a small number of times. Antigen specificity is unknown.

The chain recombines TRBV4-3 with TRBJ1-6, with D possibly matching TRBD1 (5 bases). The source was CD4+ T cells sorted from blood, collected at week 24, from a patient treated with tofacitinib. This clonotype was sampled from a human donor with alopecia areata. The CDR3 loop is CASSQVAGNSPLHF. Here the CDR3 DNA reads TGCGCCAGCAGCCAAGTCGCAGGGAACTCACCCCTCCACTTT.